A selection of T cell receptor beta chains follows, all from one sample in a study of cytomegalovirus exposure and HLA in healthy donors. Sequencing was performed with immunoSEQ multiplex PCR; in TCRdb, only in-frame clones are kept and a portion is missing. The table shows over 150,000 clones, with about four fifths occurring only once. Specimen: PBMCs. The receptors originated from a man aged 18-30 years in good health and CMV-seronegative. CDR3s include the opening cysteine and the closing phenylalanine or tryptophan. A D gene is named only where the DNA matches it firmly. The size field is filled for only some rows; it gives once, few, many or a size class.

abundance	d_gene	len	v_gene	j_gene	CDR3nt	CDR3aa
once	.	13	TRBV29-1	TRBJ1-2	TGCAGCGCCTTGTCGGTCCTTAACTATGGCTACACCTTC	CSALSVLNYGYTF
.	.	14	TRBV19	TRBJ2-5	TGTGCCAGTAGTATCGGGGTCAGCCCCGAGACCCAGTACTTC	CASSIGVSPETQYF
.	.	17	TRBV19	TRBJ1-5	TGTGCCAGTAAGATCTTTAGTGGAGGAGCTGGCAATCAGCCCCAGCATTTT	CASKIFSGGAGNQPQHF
.	.	14	TRBV28	TRBJ2-5	TGTGCCAGCAGTTTTAGGGGGGGTCTAGAGACCCAGTACTTC	CASSFRGGLETQYF
.	.	15	TRBV28	TRBJ1-1	TGTGCCAGCAGGATGCCGGGACAAGGGTCTACTGAAGCTTTCTTT	CASRMPGQGSTEAFF
.	.	15	TRBV28	TRBJ2-1	TGTGCCAGCAGTTTCCCTACGGGTCCCTACAATGAGCAGTTCTTC	CASSFPTGPYNEQFF
.	.	14	TRBV7-8	TRBJ1-5	TGTGCCAGCAGCAAACAGGGTCAGCCCCAGCCCCAGCATTTT	CASSKQGQPQPQHF
.	.	12	TRBV18	TRBJ2-3	TGTGCCAGCTCATCAAGGGGGGATACGCAGTATTTT	CASSSRGDTQYF
.	.	14	TRBV5-1	TRBJ2-7	TGCGCCAGCAGAAGGTCTGACGGCGGCTACGAGCAGTACTTC	CASRRSDGGYEQYF
.	.	13	TRBV10-3	TRBJ2-7	TGTGCCATCAGTCTACAGGGATCCTACGAGCAGTACTTC	CAISLQGSYEQYF
.	TRBD2	18	TRBV5-1	TRBJ2-2	TGCGCCAGCAGCCTACTAGCGGGGGTTACATTGAACACCGGGGAGCTGTTTTTT	CASSLLAGVTLNTGELFF
few	TRBD2	14	TRBV19	TRBJ2-7	TGTGCCAGTAGTATTGGACTAGCGAGAGACGAGCAGTACTTC	CASSIGLARDEQYF
.	.	12	TRBV7-9	TRBJ1-6	TGTGCCAGCCGGACTAGGGATTCACCCCTCCACTTT	CASRTRDSPLHF
.	.	13	TRBV18	TRBJ2-3	TGTGCCAGCTCCTCCGGCGCGGGAGATACGCAGTATTTT	CASSSGAGDTQYF
.	TRBD1	15	TRBV28	TRBJ2-7	TGTGCCAGCAGTGTAACTTCTGGACAGGGCTACGAGCAGTACTTC	CASSVTSGQGYEQYF
few	TRBD1	15	TRBV7-6	TRBJ1-1	TGTGCCAGCAGCTTGGGGACAGGGGTAAAGACTGAAGCTTTCTTT	CASSLGTGVKTEAFF
.	.	14	TRBV6-5	TRBJ2-7	TGTGCCAGCAAAATTATAGACAGAGCCTACGAGCAGTACTTC	CASKIIDRAYEQYF
.	.	13	TRBV4-1	TRBJ2-3	TGCGCCAGCAGCCTATCTAGCCCAGATACGCAGTATTTT	CASSLSSPDTQYF